These T cell receptor beta chains were read from a single sample in a study of post-analysis software for immune sequencing data. Using its own MiXCR run on the PCR reads, TCRdb lists one record per CDR3 protein. The table includes about 400,000 distinct CDR3 sequences, roughly 38% detected once. Source material: blood. Source of these receptors: a girl aged 5-17 years with multiple sclerosis. Each CDR3 is given with its conserved first and last residue. Each record gives: clone size, D gene, J gene, V gene, CDR3 DNA, CDR3 protein. D genes are given only for firm matches. Clone size appears in some rows only: once, few, many, or a class for an expanded clone.

size: NA; D: NA; J: TRBJ2-1; V: TRBV7-3; DNA: TGTGCCAGCAGCTCTGGGCGACCCAATGAGCAGTTCTTC; CDR3: CASSSGRPNEQFF
size: NA; D: NA; J: TRBJ2-7; V: TRBV7-9; DNA: TGTGCCAGCAGCTTAGGGGTCGACAGCCGTGGCGAGCAGTACTTC; CDR3: CASSLGVDSRGEQYF
size: few; D: TRBD1; J: TRBJ2-7; V: TRBV5-1; DNA: TGCGCCAGCAGCTTGGAATACAGGGGCAACGAGCAGTACTTC; CDR3: CASSLEYRGNEQYF
size: NA; D: TRBD2; J: TRBJ2-5; V: TRBV24-1; DNA: TGTGCCACCAGTGAACCAGCGGGGGCCTCAGAGACCCAGTACTTC; CDR3: CATSEPAGASETQYF
size: NA; D: NA; J: TRBJ1-4; V: TRBV7-8; DNA: TGTGCCAGCAGCCTCGCGGGGATTCCTAATGAAAAACTGTTTTTT; CDR3: CASSLAGIPNEKLFF
size: few; D: NA; J: TRBJ1-2; V: TRBV29-1; DNA: TGCAGCGTTGAGGCCGAGGTGGGCTATGGCTACACCTTC; CDR3: CSVEAEVGYGYTF
size: few; D: TRBD1; J: TRBJ1-1; V: TRBV11-2; DNA: TGTGCCAGCAGCTCTTACAGGGGTAGCAACACTGAAGCTTTCTTT; CDR3: CASSSYRGSNTEAFF
size: few; D: TRBD2; J: TRBJ2-1; V: TRBV7-2; DNA: TGTGCCAGCAGCGGACTGGGACTAGCGGGGGGCAATGAGCAGTTCTTC; CDR3: CASSGLGLAGGNEQFF
size: NA; D: NA; J: TRBJ2-1; V: TRBV4-2; DNA: TGTGCCAGCAGCCCCGGGATAGGTGCAGGGGTTGACTACAATGAGCAGTTCTTC; CDR3: CASSPGIGAGVDYNEQFF
size: NA; D: TRBD1; J: TRBJ2-1; V: TRBV18; DNA: TGTGCCAGCTGGGGACAGGGGACAGAACATGAGCAGTTCTTC; CDR3: CASWGQGTEHEQFF
size: many; D: NA; J: TRBJ1-2; V: TRBV5-6; DNA: TGTGCCAGCAGCCCCGGGCGTAGCTATGGCTACACCTTC; CDR3: CASSPGRSYGYTF
size: few; D: TRBD1; J: TRBJ2-7; V: TRBV2; DNA: TGTGCCAGCAGTTACTTAGGACAGGGGTCTGTCGAGCAGTACTTC; CDR3: CASSYLGQGSVEQYF
size: NA; D: NA; J: TRBJ2-3; V: TRBV28; DNA: TGTGCCAGCAGTTCTGAACACCCGGAAGTATATACGCAGTATTTT; CDR3: CASSSEHPEVYTQYF
size: NA; D: NA; J: TRBJ1-5; V: TRBV7-2; DNA: TGTGCCAGCAGCTTAGGGGAGGGGGAGGGCAATCAGCCCCAGCATTTT; CDR3: CASSLGEGEGNQPQHF
size: NA; D: NA; J: TRBJ2-3; V: TRBV6-4; DNA: TGTGCCAGCAGTGACTCGAAGGCAGGTTCAGATACGCAGTATTTT; CDR3: CASSDSKAGSDTQYF
size: NA; D: NA; J: TRBJ1-2; V: TRBV4-1; DNA: TGCGCCAGCAGCCAAGCCCCCCTTGGTGGGGGGCGCTTGGAATGGGGCTACACCTTC; CDR3: CASSQAPLGGGRLEWGYTF
size: NA; D: TRBD2; J: TRBJ2-3; V: TRBV7-2; DNA: TGTGCCAGCAGCTTAGTAGGGACTAGCGGGGACACGCAGTATTTT; CDR3: CASSLVGTSGDTQYF
size: few; D: TRBD1; J: TRBJ1-5; V: TRBV20-1; DNA: TGCAGTGCGCAACGACAGGGGACGGTGTACAATCAGCCCCAGCATTTT; CDR3: CSAQRQGTVYNQPQHF
size: NA; D: TRBD1; J: TRBJ1-2; V: TRBV6-6; DNA: TGTGCCAGCAGATACGTGACAGGGGCGGGCGGCTACACCTTC; CDR3: CASRYVTGAGGYTF
size: few; D: NA; J: TRBJ1-6; V: TRBV4-3; DNA: TGCGCCAGCAGCCAAGCATATAATTCACCCCTCCACTTT; CDR3: CASSQAYNSPLHF
size: few; D: NA; J: TRBJ1-2; V: TRBV11-2; DNA: TGTGCCAGCAGCTTCGGCGGACCGAACTATGGCTACACCTTC; CDR3: CASSFGGPNYGYTF
size: NA; D: NA; J: TRBJ2-7; V: TRBV27; DNA: TGTGCCAGCAGAGTCCCTCCCCTGGGCGAGCAGTACTTC; CDR3: CASRVPPLGEQYF
size: NA; D: NA; J: TRBJ2-1; V: TRBV3-1; DNA: TGTGCCAGCAGCCAATTATCCGGGACAAACAATGAGCAGTTCTTC; CDR3: CASSQLSGTNNEQFF
size: few; D: NA; J: TRBJ2-7; V: TRBV27; DNA: TGTGCCAGCAGTTCGGGGGCGCGGGCCTACGAGCAGTACTTC; CDR3: CASSSGARAYEQYF
size: NA; D: NA; J: TRBJ2-1; V: TRBV7-9; DNA: TGTGCCAGCAGCTTAGCGGGTGAGCAGTTCTTC; CDR3: CASSLAGEQFF
size: NA; D: NA; J: TRBJ2-5; V: TRBV5-1; DNA: TGCGCCAGCAGCTTTGGAGGTGGCCTCCCGGGGGAGACCCAGTACTTC; CDR3: CASSFGGGLPGETQYF
size: few; D: TRBD2; J: TRBJ2-3; V: TRBV12-3/TRBV12-4; DNA: TGTGCCAGCAGTTTAGAACTAGCGCTTCTGCAGTATTTT; CDR3: CASSLELALLQYF
size: few; D: NA; J: TRBJ2-7; V: TRBV7-9; DNA: TGTGCCAGCAGCTTTGAGATAAGTAGGTACGAGCAGTACTTC; CDR3: CASSFEISRYEQYF
size: NA; D: NA; J: TRBJ2-3; V: TRBV3-1; DNA: TGTGCCAGCAGCCTATCAGGTCTGCCCGATACAGATACGCAGTATTTT; CDR3: CASSLSGLPDTDTQYF
size: many; D: NA; J: TRBJ2-1; V: TRBV11-1; DNA: TGTGCCAGCCCCAAGTCCGGGGGGCAAGATGAGCAGTTCTTC; CDR3: CASPKSGGQDEQFF
size: NA; D: NA; J: TRBJ2-5; V: TRBV27; DNA: TGTGCCAGCAGCTACACAGGAGCACTGGAGCTGCAAGAGACCCAGTACTTC; CDR3: CASSYTGALELQETQYF